Listed below are T cell receptor beta chains from one sample, sequenced in a study of T cell responses to AZD1222 COVID-19 vaccine. The repertoire was sequenced with immunoSEQ multiplex PCR; TCRdb's copy has only in-frame clones and lacks some. There are tens of thousands of clones in the sample; approximately 83% occur only once, and 16% lies in the top ten. The sequencing used peripheral blood, collected on day 0 of AZD1222 vaccination. The receptors were sampled from an adult in good health. Both conserved end residues are part of each CDR3. The D gene is left open where the match is weak. The listing skips clone size in some rows; elsewhere it reads once, few, many or a size class.

J: TRBJ1-1; V: TRBV2; size: -; D: TRBD1; DNA: TGTGCCAGCAGTGAAGCCCCACCACGTCAGGGGGTAAGGACTGAAGCTTTCTTT; CDR3: CASSEAPPRQGVRTEAFF
J: TRBJ2-7; V: TRBV19; size: -; D: TRBD2; DNA: TGTGCCAGTAGCCGGGGGGGACTAGTCGGTTACGAGCAGTACTTC; CDR3: CASSRGGLVGYEQYF
J: TRBJ1-2; V: TRBV5-4; size: -; D: -; DNA: TGTGCCAGCAACAACCCGCTTGGGAAAAGGGGTACTGGTGGCTACACCTTC; CDR3: CASNNPLGKRGTGGYTF
J: TRBJ1-2; V: TRBV18; size: -; D: TRBD1; DNA: TGTGCCAGCTCACCATATGGATCCGGGACAGAATATGGCTACACCTTC; CDR3: CASSPYGSGTEYGYTF
J: TRBJ2-7; V: TRBV5-1; size: -; D: -; DNA: TGCGCCAGCAGCTTCACGGGGCAGGACCACTACGAGCAGTACTTC; CDR3: CASSFTGQDHYEQYF
J: TRBJ1-6; V: TRBV28; size: -; D: -; DNA: TGTGCCAGCAGCACCCCTGAATCACCCCTCCACTTT; CDR3: CASSTPESPLHF
J: TRBJ2-7; V: TRBV27; size: -; D: -; DNA: TGTGCCAGCAGGGGTGGCAACGAGCAGTACTTC; CDR3: CASRGGNEQYF
J: TRBJ1-1; V: TRBV3-1/TRBV3-2; size: once; D: -; DNA: TGTGCCAGCAGCCACACCGCAGGCACTGAAGCTTTCTTT; CDR3: CASSHTAGTEAFF
J: TRBJ2-7; V: TRBV6-5; size: -; D: TRBD2; DNA: TGTGCCAGCAGTTGGACTAGCGGGACGGAGGAGCAGTACTTC; CDR3: CASSWTSGTEEQYF
J: TRBJ2-1; V: TRBV10-3; size: -; D: -; DNA: TGTGCCATCGGAGTATACAATGAGCAGTTCTTC; CDR3: CAIGVYNEQFF
J: TRBJ2-3; V: TRBV21-1; size: -; D: -; DNA: TGTGCCAGCAGCAAAGTCCGGACTGCTAGCACAGATACGCAGTATTTT; CDR3: CASSKVRTASTDTQYF